Each of the 28 T cell receptor beta chains below was sequenced from the same sample in a study of blood T cell repertoires in COVID-19. The assay was immunoSEQ multiplex PCR, and TCRdb's table has in-frame clones only and misses some. The sample has roughly 150,000 clones, 75% to 90% seen once; the top ten hold about 15%. Sequenced input: peripheral blood. The receptors stem from a woman aged 40 to 50 with acute or convalescent COVID-19.

J is TRBJ2-1 and V is TRBV10-3, with a possible D match to TRBD2 (5 bases). Trimming removed 5 bases at V and 4 bases at J, with 12 bases between. This CDR3 contains 14 residues. The germline gives CDR1 ENHRY, CDR2 SYGVKD. The CDR3 nucleotides read TGTGCCATCAGTATGGCTAGCAGGTACAATGAGCAGTTCTTC. This encodes CAISMASRYNEQFF.

V is TRBV30 and J is TRBJ1-2; the D is unclear. CDR3 length equals 12 residues. Between the trimmed V and J ends, which lost 4 bases and 7 bases, there was a span of 13 bases. CDR1 and CDR2 (germline): GTSNPN, SVGIG (reference sequence). The CDR3 DNA reads as TGTGCCTGGACCCCAGCCCCAGGTGGCTACACCTTC. This translates into CAWTPAPGGYTF.

The gene calls are TRBV6-5 and TRBJ2-6; 7 nucleotides align to TRBD1. CDR1 is MNHEY, CDR2 SVGAGI, per germline. The ends lost 6 bases at V and 1 base at J; junction bases unmatched: 3. CDR3 length: 15 residues. CDR3 region: CASRPQGSGANVLTF. In nucleotides, the CDR3 is TGTGCCAGCAGGCCACAGGGGTCTGGGGCCAACGTCCTGACTTTC.

The genes are TRBV30 and TRBJ1-2; 7 bases are a match to TRBD1. In germline, CDR1 is GTSNPN, CDR2 SVGIG (reference sequence). The CDR3 runs to 13 residues. The CDR3 region has the DNA TGTGCTAGAAATGTAGGGGGCGGTGGTGGCTACACCTTC. It yields the protein CARNVGGGGGYTF.

V and J are TRBV9 and TRBJ2-1, with D uncertain. This CDR3 is 14 amino acids long. Germline CDR1 is SGDLS and CDR2 is YYNGEE. Trimming shortened V by 4 bases and J by 5 bases, and 13 bases separated the two germline ends. CDR3 nucleotides: TGTGCCAGCAGCCCCGGATCCAGGAACAATGAGCAGTTCTTC. Residues: CASSPGSRNNEQFF.

V gene TRBV6-5 combines with J gene TRBJ2-5, with D tentatively TRBD2 (5 bases). The V end lost 6 bases, the J end lost 2 bases, and 10 bases lay between the germline ends. The germline gives CDR1 MNHEY, CDR2 SVGAGI. The CDR3 has 13 amino acids. CDR3 in amino acids: CASRPPGQETQYF. CDR3 nucleotide sequence: TGTGCCAGCAGGCCTCCGGGGCAAGAGACCCAGTACTTC.

The rearrangement uses TRBV18 and TRBJ1-2, with TRBD1 as a possible D gene (5 bases). The CDR3 length is 15 residues. V gave up 0 bases and J gave up 3 bases, with 11 bases separating them. Germline lookup yields CDR1 KGHSH and CDR2 LQKENI. CDR3 DNA sequence: TGTGCCAGCTCACCACCGCCGGGGGAGGACTATGGCTACACCTTC. Protein sequence: CASSPPPGEDYGYTF.

With regard to this clone: Germline and junction disagree at one end, which may indicate a read error. CDR3 amino acids: CASSLTQMTSGGSPVF. CDR3 DNA: TGTGCCAGCAGCTTGACCCAAATGACTAGCGGCGGGAGCCCCGTCTTC. The chain combines TRBV7-2 with TRBJ2-1, with TRBD2 identical over 9 bases. The germline gives CDR1 SGHTA, CDR2 FQGNSA. The CDR3 has 16 amino acids.

The rearrangement joins TRBV6-5 to TRBJ2-7; D is unclear. There are 14 residues in the CDR3. Per germline, CDR1 MNHEY and CDR2 SVGAGI. V shed 2 bases and J shed 1 base, with 9 bases lying between them. The CDR3 loop is CASSYAPDSYEQYF. The CDR3 region has the DNA TGTGCCAGCAGTTACGCCCCAGATTCCTACGAGCAGTACTTC.

There are a few counts of this clone. The V and J genes are TRBV12-3 or TRBV12-4 and TRBJ2-7, with D unclear. The CDR3 sequence is 11 residues long. V was trimmed by 6 bases and J by 4 bases, leaving 7 bases between them. The CDR3 is CASSPRYEQYF. CDR3 DNA sequence: TGTGCCAGCAGCCCACGGTACGAGCAGTACTTC.

This chain connects TRBV21-1 to TRBJ1-5. TRBV21-1 counts as a pseudogene. The CDR3 has 20 residues. Here the CDR3 reads CASSTIGGTKPTYSNQPQHF. CDR3 nucleotide sequence: TGTGCCAGCAGCACCATCGGAGGCACAAAGCCGACCTATAGCAATCAGCCCCAGCATTTT.

The V gene is TRBV30, the J gene TRBJ2-2; 13 bases fit TRBD2. Per the germline V gene, CDR1 is GTSNPN and CDR2 is SVGIG (reference sequence). The CDR3 loop spans 18 amino acids. J gave up 6 bases and V 2 bases, and 12 bases lay outside the gene matches. The CDR3 DNA reads as TGTGCCTGGAGTCCGACTCGAACTAGCGGGAGGGCCCCCGGGGAGCTGTTTTTT. Its protein is CAWSPTRTSGRAPGELFF.

The V gene is TRBV19, the J gene TRBJ1-6; 11 nucleotides line up with TRBD1. Per the germline V gene, CDR1 is LNHDA and CDR2 is SQIVND (reference sequence). The CDR3 contains 15 residues. With V trimmed by 3 bases and J by 6 bases, 1 base remained unmatched. In DNA form, the CDR3 reads TGTGCCAGTAGTATGGACAGGGGGCGTAATTCACCCCTCCACTTT. It specifies CASSMDRGRNSPLHF.

This rearrangement joins TRBV5-1 to TRBJ2-2; TRBD1 matches 10 bases. CDR1 SGHRS and CDR2 YFSETQ come from the germline V gene. The V segment lost 4 bases and the J segment 4 bases; nucleotides outside the gene matches: 4. CDR3 length equals 15 residues. The CDR3 nucleotides are TGCGCCAGCAGCGACGACAGGGGGCTCACCGGGGAGCTGTTTTTT. Translated: CASSDDRGLTGELFF.

V usage is TRBV6-2 or TRBV6-3 and J usage is TRBJ2-1, with 7 bases identical to TRBD1. From germline, CDR1 is MNHEY and CDR2 SVGEGT. This CDR3 comprises 19 residues. The junction had 25 bases not matched to a gene; V was cut back by 6 bases and J by 8 bases. The CDR3 is CASSPELTGFDIVGDEQFF. The CDR3 DNA follows: TGTGCCAGCAGCCCTGAGCTGACAGGGTTTGATATAGTGGGCGATGAGCAGTTCTTC.

This clone was counted only a few times. The V call is TRBV19, the J call TRBJ1-1; TRBD1 matches at 8 bases. The CDR3 has 13 amino acids. Germline CDR1 reads LNHDA; CDR2 reads SQIVND (reference sequence). V lost 1 base and J lost 8; bases outside the gene matches: 3. CDR3 in amino acids: CASSIAGTGEAFF. The DNA of the CDR3 is TGTGCCAGTAGTATAGCTGGGACAGGCGAAGCTTTCTTT.

This clone has just one count. The DNA of the CDR3 is TGCGCCAGCAGCTTCTTGACAGGGAACACCGGGGAGCTGTTTTTT. Its translation: CASSFLTGNTGELFF. The V gene is TRBV5-1, the J gene TRBJ2-2; tentatively, D is TRBD1 (6 bases). Looked up from germline, CDR1 is SGHRS and CDR2 is YFSETQ. There are 15 residues in the CDR3. V shed 2 bases and J shed 1 base, with 9 bases lying between them.

The rearrangement joins TRBV12-1 to TRBJ2-6; no check of the table's D call, TRBD1, against the DNA was made. TRBV12-1 counts as a pseudogene. The CDR3 runs 15 residues. For the CDR3, the DNA is TGTGCCAGCAGCTTTAGGGGGTGTGGGGCCAACGTCCTGACTTTC. Translating gives CASSFRGCGANVLTF.

V gene TRBV9 combines with J gene TRBJ1-4; the D gene is possibly TRBD1 (5 bases). The V and J ends lost 0 bases and 8 bases respectively, with 14 bases between them. The CDR3 runs 15 residues. The germline V gene has CDR1 SGDLS and CDR2 YYNGEE. The chain's CDR3 is CASSVGGGVREKLFF. Written as DNA, the CDR3 is TGTGCCAGCAGCGTAGGTGGAGGGGTTAGAGAAAAACTGTTTTTT.

V gene TRBV9 combines with J gene TRBJ1-4, with TRBD1 matching 8 bases. V was clipped by 0 bases and J by 0 bases; unmatched bases: 1. Germline V CDR1 and CDR2: SGDLS, YYNGEE. The length of the CDR3 is 16 residues. DNA for the CDR3: TGTGCCAGCAGCGTAGGGACAGGGTCAACTAATGAAAAACTGTTTTTT. Translation: CASSVGTGSTNEKLFF.

The chain has TRBV14 and TRBJ1-4; tentative D call: TRBD1 (5 bases). The CDR3 consists of 15 residues. Germline V lookup: CDR1 SGHDN, CDR2 FVKESK. V lost 1 base, J lost 3 bases, and 9 bases lay in between. Written as DNA, the CDR3 is TGTGCCAGCAGCCAAGGGACAAATTCTAATGAAAAACTGTTTTTT. Translated, it gives CASSQGTNSNEKLFF.

The genes are TRBV11-2 and TRBJ2-5, with 8 bases matching TRBD1. The J segment lost 5 bases and the V segment lost 4 bases, leaving 12 bases of the junction unmatched. Looked up from germline, CDR1 is SGHAT and CDR2 is FQNNGV. There are 16 residues in the CDR3. The DNA for the CDR3 is TGTGCCAGCAGCTCAAGAGTCAGGGGGCTCCGGGAGACCCAGTACTTC. It specifies CASSSRVRGLRETQYF.

The rearrangement joins TRBV5-5 to TRBJ1-5, with unresolved D. Germline values: CDR1 SGHKS, CDR2 YYEKEE (reference sequence). Trimming took 2 bases from V and 1 from J, leaving 7 bases between them. The CDR3 loop spans 14 amino acids. CDR3 loop: CASSFPGSNQPQHF. The CDR3 DNA is TGTGCCAGCAGCTTCCCTGGCAGCAATCAGCCCCAGCATTTT.

The V gene is TRBV7-9, the J gene TRBJ1-3, with unresolved D. This CDR3 region has 14 residues. Germline loops: CDR1 SEHNR, CDR2 FQNEAQ (reference sequence). V was pared by 3 bases and J by 6 bases, with 12 bases between. The CDR3 DNA follows: TGTGCCAGCAGCTTGACCGACTTACAAAACACCATATATTTT. Residues: CASSLTDLQNTIYF.

This clone was picked up one time. The rearrangement joins TRBV12-5 to TRBJ1-1; possible D gene TRBD1, 6 bases. V gave up 6 bases and J gave up 3 bases, with 14 bases separating them. The CDR3 covers 14 residues. Germline assignment: CDR1 LGHNT and CDR2 FRNRAP. The CDR3 sequence: CASGLSEGDTEAFF. The DNA for the CDR3 is TGTGCTAGTGGCCTCAGTGAGGGGGACACTGAAGCTTTCTTT.

The chain combines TRBV7-8 with TRBJ2-1; D is uncertain. Looked up from germline, CDR1 is SGHVS and CDR2 is FQNEAQ. The germline V and J ends were trimmed by 5 bases and 5 bases, with 13 bases remaining between them. The CDR3 is made up of 14 amino acids. The CDR3 nucleotides are TGTGCCAGCAGCCTAGTACAGCTCCACAATGAGCAGTTCTTC. Amino acid sequence: CASSLVQLHNEQFF.

This clone was counted once. The chain couples TRBV30 to TRBJ2-1; TRBD2 matches 9 bases. The germline V gene has CDR1 GTSNPN and CDR2 SVGIG (reference sequence). With V trimmed by 3 bases and J by 9 bases, 12 bases remained unmatched. CDR3 length: 15 amino acids. The CDR3 sequence: CAWSPGLAGDSEQFF. In nucleotides, the CDR3 is TGTGCCTGGAGCCCCGGGTTAGCGGGAGACTCTGAGCAGTTCTTC. The variable domain in full, completed from reference TRBV30 and TRBJ2-1, reads SQTIHQWPATLVQPVGSPLSLECTVEGTSNPNLYWYRQAAGRGLQLLFYSVGIGQISSEVPQNLSASRPQDRQFILSSKKLLLSDSGFYLCAWSPGLAGDSEQFFGPGTRLTVL.

For the CDR3, the DNA is TGTGCCAGTAGTGTGGGGAGCGGGGGGATCACCAGCACAGATACGCAGTATTTT. The encoded protein is CASSVGSGGITSTDTQYF. The genes are TRBV19 and TRBJ2-3; 9 nucleotides agree with TRBD2. Germline-derived CDR1 and CDR2 are LNHDA and SQIVND (reference sequence). The CDR3 loop spans 18 amino acids. The trim removed 5 bases at V and 0 bases at J, leaving 12 bases unmatched.